This T cell receptor beta chain was identified during a study of shared T cell receptors in the human thymus. This clone was counted a single time. The repertoire was sequenced with immunoSEQ multiplex PCR; TCRdb's copy has only in-frame clones and lacks some. The sample lists 500,000 to 850,000 clones; 87% were seen once. Germline trimming cut 6 bases from V and 0 bases from J; bases unmatched to any gene: 2. CDR3 length equals 14 residues. CDR1 is MGHDK and CDR2 is SYGVNS in the germline V gene. The data were also submitted as part of a second study, on human thymus T cells. Turning to that study: Resected material from corrective heart surgery provided the thymus tissue analysed. Thymic repertoires of unrelated individuals were reported in related research to overlap highly.

The chain employs TRBV25-1 and TRBJ1-1; TRBD1 matches 9 bases. The sequencing sample was made of thymocytes. The TCR was taken from a boy younger than two with a congenital heart defect. CDR3 in amino acids: CASSGTGMNTEAFF. The CDR3 DNA is TGTGCCAGCAGCGGGACAGGGATGAACACTGAAGCTTTCTTT. Variable domain in full (rest from reference TRBV25-1 and TRBJ1-1): EADIYQTPRYLVIGTGKKITLECSQTMGHDKMYWYQQDPGMELHLIHYSYGVNSTEKGDLSSESTVSRIRTEHFPLTLESARPSHTSQYLCASSGTGMNTEAFFGQGTRLTVV.